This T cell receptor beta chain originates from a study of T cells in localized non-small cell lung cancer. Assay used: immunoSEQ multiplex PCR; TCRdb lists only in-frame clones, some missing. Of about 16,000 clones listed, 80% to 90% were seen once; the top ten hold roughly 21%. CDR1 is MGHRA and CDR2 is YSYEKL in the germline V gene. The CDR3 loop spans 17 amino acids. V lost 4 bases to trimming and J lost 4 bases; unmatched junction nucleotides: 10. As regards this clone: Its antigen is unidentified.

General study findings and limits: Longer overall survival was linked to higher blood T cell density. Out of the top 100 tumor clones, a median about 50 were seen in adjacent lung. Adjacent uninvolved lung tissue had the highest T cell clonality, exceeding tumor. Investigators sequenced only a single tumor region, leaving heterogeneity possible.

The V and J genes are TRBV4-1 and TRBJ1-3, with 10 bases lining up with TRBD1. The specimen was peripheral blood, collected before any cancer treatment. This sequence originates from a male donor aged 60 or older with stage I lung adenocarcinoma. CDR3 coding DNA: TGCGCCAGCAGCCTCCAAATCGGGACAGGGGAGGGAAACACCATATATTTT. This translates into CASSLQIGTGEGNTIYF.